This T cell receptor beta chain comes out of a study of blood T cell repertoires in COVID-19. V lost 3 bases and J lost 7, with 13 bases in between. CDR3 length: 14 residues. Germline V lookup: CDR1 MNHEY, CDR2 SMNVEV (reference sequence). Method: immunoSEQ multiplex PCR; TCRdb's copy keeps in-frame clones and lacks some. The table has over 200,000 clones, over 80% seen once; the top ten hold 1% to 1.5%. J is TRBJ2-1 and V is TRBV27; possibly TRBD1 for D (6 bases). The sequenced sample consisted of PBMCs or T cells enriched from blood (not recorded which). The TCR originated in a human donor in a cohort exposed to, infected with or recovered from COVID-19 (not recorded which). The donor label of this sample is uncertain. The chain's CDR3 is CASSFRNRENEQFF. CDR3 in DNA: TGTGCCAGCAGTTTTAGGAACAGGGAGAATGAGCAGTTCTTC.